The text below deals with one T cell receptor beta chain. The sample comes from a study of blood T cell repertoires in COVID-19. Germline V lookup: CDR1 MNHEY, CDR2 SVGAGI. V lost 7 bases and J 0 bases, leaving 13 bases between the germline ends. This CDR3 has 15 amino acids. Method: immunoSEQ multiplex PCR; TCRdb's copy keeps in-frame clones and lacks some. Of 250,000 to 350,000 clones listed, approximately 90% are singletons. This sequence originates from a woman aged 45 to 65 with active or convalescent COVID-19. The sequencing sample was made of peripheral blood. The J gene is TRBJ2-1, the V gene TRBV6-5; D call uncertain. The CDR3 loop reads CASTLTLNSYNEQFF. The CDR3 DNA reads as TGTGCCAGCACCCTGACTTTGAACTCCTACAATGAGCAGTTCTTC.